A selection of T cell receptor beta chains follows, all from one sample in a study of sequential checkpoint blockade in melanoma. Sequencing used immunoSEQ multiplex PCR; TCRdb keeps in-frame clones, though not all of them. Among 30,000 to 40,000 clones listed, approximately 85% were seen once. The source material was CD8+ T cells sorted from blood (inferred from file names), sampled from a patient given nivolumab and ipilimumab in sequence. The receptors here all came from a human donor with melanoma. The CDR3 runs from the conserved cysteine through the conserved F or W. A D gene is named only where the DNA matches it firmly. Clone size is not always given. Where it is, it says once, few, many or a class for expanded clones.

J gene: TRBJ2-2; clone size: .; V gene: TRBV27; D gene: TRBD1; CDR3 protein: CASTRTGGPGELFF; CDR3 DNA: TGTGCCAGCACCCGGACAGGGGGTCCCGGGGAGCTGTTTTTT
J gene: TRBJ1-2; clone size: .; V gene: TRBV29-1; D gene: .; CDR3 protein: CSVEGGGRGGYTF; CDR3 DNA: TGCAGCGTTGAAGGCGGGGGGCGGGGTGGCTACACCTTC
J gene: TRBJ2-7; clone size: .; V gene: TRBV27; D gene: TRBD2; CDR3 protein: CASSLGLAGVYEQYF; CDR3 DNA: TGTGCCAGCAGTTTAGGGCTAGCGGGAGTCTACGAGCAGTACTTC
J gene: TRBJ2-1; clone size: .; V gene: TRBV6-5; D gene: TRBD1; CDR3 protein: CASSLDRGSYNEQFF; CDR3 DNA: TGTGCCAGCAGTTTAGACAGGGGATCCTACAATGAGCAGTTCTTC
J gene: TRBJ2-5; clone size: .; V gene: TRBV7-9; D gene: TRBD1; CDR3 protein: CASSPWTGEETQYF; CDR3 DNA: TGTGCCAGCAGCCCCTGGACAGGGGAAGAGACCCAGTACTTC
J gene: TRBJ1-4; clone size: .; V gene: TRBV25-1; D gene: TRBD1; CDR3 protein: CASSAPIPQGAREKLFF; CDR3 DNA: TGTGCCAGCAGTGCCCCAATCCCTCAGGGGGCAAGGGAAAAACTGTTTTTT
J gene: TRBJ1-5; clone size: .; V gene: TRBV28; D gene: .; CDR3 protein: CASSFGQPQHF; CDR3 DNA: TGTGCCAGCAGTTTCGGTCAGCCCCAGCATTTT
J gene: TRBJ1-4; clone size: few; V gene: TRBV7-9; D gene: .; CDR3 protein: CASSAPVTGDNEKLFF; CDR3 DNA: TGTGCCAGCAGTGCCCCGGTGACAGGCGATAATGAAAAACTGTTTTTT
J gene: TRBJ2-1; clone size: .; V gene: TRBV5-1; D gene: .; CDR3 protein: CASRFKTGAEQFF; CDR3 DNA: TGCGCCAGCAGATTTAAGACAGGCGCTGAGCAGTTCTTC
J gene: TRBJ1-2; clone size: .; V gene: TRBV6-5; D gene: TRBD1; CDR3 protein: CASSHQTGMGGYTF; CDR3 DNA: TGTGCCAGCAGCCACCAGACAGGGATGGGTGGCTACACCTTC
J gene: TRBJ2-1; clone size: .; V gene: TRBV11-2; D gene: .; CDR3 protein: CASSSLYNEQFF; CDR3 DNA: TGTGCCAGCAGCTCGTTGTACAATGAGCAGTTCTTC
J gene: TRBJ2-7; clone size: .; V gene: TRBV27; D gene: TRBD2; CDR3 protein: CASSGGDEYEQYF; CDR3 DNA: TGTGCCAGCAGTGGGGGGGACGAGTACGAGCAGTACTTC
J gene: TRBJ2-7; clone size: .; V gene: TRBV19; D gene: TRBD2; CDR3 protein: CASSPVAGVDEQYF; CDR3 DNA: TGTGCCAGTAGCCCAGTAGCGGGGGTGGACGAGCAGTACTTC
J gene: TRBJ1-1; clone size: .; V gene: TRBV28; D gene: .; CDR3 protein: CASSFIRENTEAFF; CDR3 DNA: TGTGCCAGCAGCTTTATCAGGGAGAACACTGAAGCTTTCTTT
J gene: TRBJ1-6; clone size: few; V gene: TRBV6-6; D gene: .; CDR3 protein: CASSRDQGSGNSPLHF; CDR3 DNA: TGTGCCAGCAGTCGCGACCAGGGATCGGGTAACTCACCCCTCCACTTT
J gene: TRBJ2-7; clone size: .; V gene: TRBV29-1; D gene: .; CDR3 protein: CSVGGLGAAYEQYF; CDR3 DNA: TGCAGCGTTGGGGGATTGGGGGCGGCCTACGAGCAGTACTTC
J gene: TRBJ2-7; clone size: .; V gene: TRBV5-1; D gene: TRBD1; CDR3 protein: CASSLGQGVDEQYF; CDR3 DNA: TGCGCCAGCAGCTTGGGACAGGGGGTCGACGAGCAGTACTTC
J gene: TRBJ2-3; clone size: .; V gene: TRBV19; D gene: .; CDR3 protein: CASSIGVGSPDTQYF; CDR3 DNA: TGTGCCAGTAGTATAGGTGTCGGGTCGCCGGATACGCAGTATTTT
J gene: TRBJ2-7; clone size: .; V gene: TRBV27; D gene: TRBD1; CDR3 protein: CASSPPGQGVYEQYF; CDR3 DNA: TGTGCCAGCAGTCCTCCGGGACAGGGTGTATACGAGCAGTACTTC
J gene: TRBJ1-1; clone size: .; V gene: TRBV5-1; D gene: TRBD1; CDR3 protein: CASSSGTGESTEAFF; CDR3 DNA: TGCGCCAGCAGCTCCGGGACAGGGGAAAGCACTGAAGCTTTCTTT
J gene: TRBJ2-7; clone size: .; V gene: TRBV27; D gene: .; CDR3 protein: CASSPDTVEQYF; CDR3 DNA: TGTGCCAGCAGTCCGGACACTGTGGAGCAGTACTTC
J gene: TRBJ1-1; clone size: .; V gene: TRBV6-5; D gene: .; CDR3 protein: CASSYSGTLNTEAFF; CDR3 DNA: TGTGCCAGCAGTTACTCCGGGACATTGAACACTGAAGCTTTCTTT
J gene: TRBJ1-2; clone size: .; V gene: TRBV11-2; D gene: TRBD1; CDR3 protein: CASSLDPGQVGYTF; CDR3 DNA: TGTGCCAGCAGCTTAGACCCGGGACAGGTTGGCTACACCTTC
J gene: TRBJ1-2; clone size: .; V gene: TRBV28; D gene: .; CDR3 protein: CASSLGGTYYGYTF; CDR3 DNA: TGTGCCAGCAGTCTGGGAGGGACTTACTATGGCTACACCTTC
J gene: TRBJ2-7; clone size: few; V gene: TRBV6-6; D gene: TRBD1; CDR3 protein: CASSYRQGALNEQYF; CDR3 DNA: TGTGCCAGCAGTTATCGACAGGGGGCGTTGAACGAGCAGTACTTC
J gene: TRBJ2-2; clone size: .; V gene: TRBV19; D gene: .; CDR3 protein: CASSILGRNTGELFF; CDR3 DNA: TGTGCCAGTAGTATACTGGGCCGGAACACCGGGGAGCTGTTTTTT
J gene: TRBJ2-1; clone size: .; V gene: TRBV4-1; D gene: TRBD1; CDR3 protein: CASSQRGTGDRGEQFF; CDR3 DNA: TGCGCCAGCAGCCAACGAGGGACAGGGGACCGGGGGGAGCAGTTCTTC
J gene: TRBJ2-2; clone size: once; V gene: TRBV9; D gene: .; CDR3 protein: CASSVELHTGELFF; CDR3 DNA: TGTGCCAGCAGTGTTGAGCTTCACACCGGGGAGCTGTTTTTT
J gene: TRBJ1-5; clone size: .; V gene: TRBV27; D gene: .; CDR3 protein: CASSLRGTNQPQHF; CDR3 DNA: TGTGCCAGCAGTTTAAGGGGGACAAATCAGCCCCAGCATTTT
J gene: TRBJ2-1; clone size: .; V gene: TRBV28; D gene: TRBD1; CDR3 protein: CASRAGQGMLNEQFF; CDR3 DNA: TGTGCCAGCAGGGCGGGACAGGGAATGTTGAATGAGCAGTTCTTC
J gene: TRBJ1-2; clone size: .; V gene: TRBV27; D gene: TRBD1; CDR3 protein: CASSTHLLLQGGGGYTF; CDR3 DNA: TGTGCCAGCAGTACGCACCTCCTTCTACAGGGGGGTGGTGGCTACACCTTC
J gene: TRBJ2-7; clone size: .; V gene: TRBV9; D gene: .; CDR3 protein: CASSFLEETLEQYF; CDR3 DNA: TGTGCCAGCAGCTTCCTCGAGGAAACTCTCGAGCAGTACTTC
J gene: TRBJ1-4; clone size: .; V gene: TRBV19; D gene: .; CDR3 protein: CASDERGGRKKLFF; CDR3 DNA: TGTGCCAGTGATGAAAGAGGGGGAAGGAAAAAACTGTTTTTT
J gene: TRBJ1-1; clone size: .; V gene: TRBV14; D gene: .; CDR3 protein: CASSLLGQFTEAFF; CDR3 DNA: TGTGCCAGCAGCCTACTTGGACAGTTCACTGAAGCTTTCTTT
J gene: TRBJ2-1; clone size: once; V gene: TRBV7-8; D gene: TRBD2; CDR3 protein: CASSFLAGPNNEQFF; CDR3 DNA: TGTGCCAGCAGCTTTCTAGCGGGCCCCAACAATGAGCAGTTCTTC
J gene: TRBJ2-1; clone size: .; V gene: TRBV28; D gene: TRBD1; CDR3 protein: CASKRTGEYNEQFF; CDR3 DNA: TGTGCCAGCAAGCGGACAGGGGAGTACAATGAGCAGTTCTTC
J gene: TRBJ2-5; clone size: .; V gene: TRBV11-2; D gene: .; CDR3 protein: CASAQGETQYF; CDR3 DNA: TGTGCCAGCGCCCAGGGGGAGACCCAGTACTTC
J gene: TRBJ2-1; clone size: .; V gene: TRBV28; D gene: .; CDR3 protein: CASSLTQGNSYNEQFF; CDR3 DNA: TGTGCCAGCAGTTTGACCCAGGGCAACTCCTACAATGAGCAGTTCTTC
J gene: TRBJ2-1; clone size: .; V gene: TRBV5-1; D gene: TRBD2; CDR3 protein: CASSLGLAEYNEQFF; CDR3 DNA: TGCGCCAGCAGCTTGGGGCTAGCGGAGTACAATGAGCAGTTCTTC
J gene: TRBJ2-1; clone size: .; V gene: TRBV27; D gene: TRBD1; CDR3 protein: CASSSGQGAYNEQFF; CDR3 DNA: TGTGCCAGCAGTTCGGGACAGGGGGCCTACAATGAGCAGTTCTTC
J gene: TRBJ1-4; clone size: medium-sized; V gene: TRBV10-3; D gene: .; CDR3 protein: CAISEGTGDNEKLFF; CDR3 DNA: TGTGCCATCAGTGAGGGTACAGGAGATAATGAAAAACTGTTTTTT
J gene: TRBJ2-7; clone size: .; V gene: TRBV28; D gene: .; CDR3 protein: CASSSPGGPYEQYF; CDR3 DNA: TGTGCCAGCAGTTCCCCAGGTGGCCCCTACGAGCAGTACTTC
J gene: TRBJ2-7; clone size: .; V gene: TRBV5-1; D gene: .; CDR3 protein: CASSLSVGGYEQYF; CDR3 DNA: TGCGCCAGCAGCTTGTCTGTGGGGGGCTACGAGCAGTACTTC
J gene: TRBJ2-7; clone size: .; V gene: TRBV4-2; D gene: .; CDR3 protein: CASSQVEAELRQQYF; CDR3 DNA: TGTGCCAGCAGCCAAGTAGAGGCGGAGCTACGACAGCAGTACTTC
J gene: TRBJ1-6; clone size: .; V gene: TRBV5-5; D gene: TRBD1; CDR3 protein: CASSLAWQGANSPLHF; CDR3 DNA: TGTGCCAGCAGCTTGGCCTGGCAGGGGGCAAATTCACCCCTCCACTTT
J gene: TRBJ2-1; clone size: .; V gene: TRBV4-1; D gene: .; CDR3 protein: CASSQDRREGFNEQFF; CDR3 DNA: TGCGCCAGCAGCCAAGATAGGAGGGAAGGGTTCAATGAGCAGTTCTTC